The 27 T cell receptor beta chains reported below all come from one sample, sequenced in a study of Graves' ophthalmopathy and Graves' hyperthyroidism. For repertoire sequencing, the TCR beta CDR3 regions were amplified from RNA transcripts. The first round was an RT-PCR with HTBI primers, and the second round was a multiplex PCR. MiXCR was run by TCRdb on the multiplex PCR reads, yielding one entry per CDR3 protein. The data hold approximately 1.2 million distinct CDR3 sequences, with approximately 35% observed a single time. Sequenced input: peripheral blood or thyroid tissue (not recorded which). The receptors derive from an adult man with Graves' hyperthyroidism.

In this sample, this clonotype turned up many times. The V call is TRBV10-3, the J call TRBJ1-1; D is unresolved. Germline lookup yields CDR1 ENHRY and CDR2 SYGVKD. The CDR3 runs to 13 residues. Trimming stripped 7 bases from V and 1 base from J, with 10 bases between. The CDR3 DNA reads TGTGCCATCACTGCGGACGGGAACACTGAAGCTTTCTTT. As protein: CAITADGNTEAFF.

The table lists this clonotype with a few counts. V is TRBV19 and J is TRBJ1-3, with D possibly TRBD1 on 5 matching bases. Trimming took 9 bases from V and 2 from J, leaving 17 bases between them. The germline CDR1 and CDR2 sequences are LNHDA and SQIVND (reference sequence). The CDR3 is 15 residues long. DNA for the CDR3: TGTGCCAGCTCAGGGACTTCACTTCCTGGAAACACCATATATTTT. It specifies CASSGTSLPGNTIYF. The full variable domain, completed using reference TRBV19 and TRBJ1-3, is DGGITQSPKYLFRKEGQNVTLSCEQNLNHDAMYWYRQDPGQGLRLIYYSQIVNDFQKGDIAEGYSVSREKKESFPLTVTSAQKNPTAFYLCASSGTSLPGNTIYFGEGSWLTVV.

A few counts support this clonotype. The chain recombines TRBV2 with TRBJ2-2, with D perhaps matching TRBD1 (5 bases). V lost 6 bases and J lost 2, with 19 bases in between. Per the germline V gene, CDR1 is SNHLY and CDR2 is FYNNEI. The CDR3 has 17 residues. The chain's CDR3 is CASSPLSRDLNTGELFF. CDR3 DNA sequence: TGTGCCAGCAGCCCCCTAAGCAGGGATTTAAACACCGGGGAGCTGTTTTTT.

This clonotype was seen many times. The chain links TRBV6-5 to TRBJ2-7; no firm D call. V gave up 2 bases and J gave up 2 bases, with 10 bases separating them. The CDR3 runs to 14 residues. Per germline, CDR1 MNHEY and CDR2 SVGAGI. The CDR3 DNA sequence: TGTGCCAGCAGTTACGGTCTGGGAACCTACGAGCAGTACTTC. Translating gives CASSYGLGTYEQYF.

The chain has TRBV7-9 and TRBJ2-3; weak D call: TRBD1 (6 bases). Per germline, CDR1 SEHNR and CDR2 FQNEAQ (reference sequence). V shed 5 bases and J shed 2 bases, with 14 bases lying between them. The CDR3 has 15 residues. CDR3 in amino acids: CASSRTEHFTDTQYF. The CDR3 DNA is TGTGCCAGCAGCCGGACAGAACACTTCACAGATACGCAGTATTTT.

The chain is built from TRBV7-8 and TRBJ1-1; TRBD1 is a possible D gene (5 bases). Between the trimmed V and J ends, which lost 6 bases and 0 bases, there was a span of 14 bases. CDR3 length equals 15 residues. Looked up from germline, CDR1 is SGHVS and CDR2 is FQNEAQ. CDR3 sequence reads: CASRSGRGMNTEAFF. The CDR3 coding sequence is TGTGCCAGCAGGTCTGGGAGGGGCATGAACACTGAAGCTTTCTTT.

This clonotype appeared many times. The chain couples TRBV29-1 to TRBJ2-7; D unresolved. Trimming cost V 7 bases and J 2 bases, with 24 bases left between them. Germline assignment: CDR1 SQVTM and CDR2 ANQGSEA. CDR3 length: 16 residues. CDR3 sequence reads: CSAPLPQRKMAYEQYF. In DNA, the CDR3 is TGCAGCGCCCCCCTACCGCAGCGTAAAATGGCCTACGAGCAGTACTTC.

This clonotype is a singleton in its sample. The CDR3 reads CARGPKDTEAFF. DNA of the CDR3: TGTGCTAGAGGCCCAAAGGACACTGAAGCTTTCTTT. V is TRBV10-3 and J is TRBJ1-1; D is undetermined. Germline V gives CDR1 ENHRY, CDR2 SYGVKD. The CDR3 extends over 12 amino acids.

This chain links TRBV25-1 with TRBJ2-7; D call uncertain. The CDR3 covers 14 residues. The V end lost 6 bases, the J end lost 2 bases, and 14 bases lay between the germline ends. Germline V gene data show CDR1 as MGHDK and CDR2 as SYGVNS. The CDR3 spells CASRPPGGPYEQYF. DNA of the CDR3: TGTGCCAGCAGACCACCGGGCGGACCCTACGAGCAGTACTTC.

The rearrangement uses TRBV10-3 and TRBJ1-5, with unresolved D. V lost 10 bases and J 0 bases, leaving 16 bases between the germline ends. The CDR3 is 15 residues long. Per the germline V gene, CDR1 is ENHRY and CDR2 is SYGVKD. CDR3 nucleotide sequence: TGTGCCAGCAGCCCGACGACGGGTAGCAATCAGCCCCAGCATTTT. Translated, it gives CASSPTTGSNQPQHF.

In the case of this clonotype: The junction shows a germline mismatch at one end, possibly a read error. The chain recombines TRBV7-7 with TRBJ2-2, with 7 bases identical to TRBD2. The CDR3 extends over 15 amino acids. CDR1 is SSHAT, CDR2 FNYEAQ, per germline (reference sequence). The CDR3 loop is CASSLDAGEAGELFF. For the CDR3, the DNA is TGTGCTAGCAGCTTAGACGCGGGGGAGGCCGGGGAGCTGTTTTTT.

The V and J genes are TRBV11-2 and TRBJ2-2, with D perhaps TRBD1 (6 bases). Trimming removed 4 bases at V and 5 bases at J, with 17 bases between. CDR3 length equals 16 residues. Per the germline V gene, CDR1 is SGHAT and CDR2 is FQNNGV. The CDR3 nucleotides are TGTGCCAGCAGCTCCCTCCACAGGGATGGTACCGGGGAGCTGTTTTTT. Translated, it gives CASSSLHRDGTGELFF.

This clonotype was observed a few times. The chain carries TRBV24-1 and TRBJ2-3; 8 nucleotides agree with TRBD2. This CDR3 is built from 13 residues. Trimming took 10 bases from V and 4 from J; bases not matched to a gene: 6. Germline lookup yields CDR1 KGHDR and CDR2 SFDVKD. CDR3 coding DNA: TGTGCCACAGCGGGAGATCGGGCAGATACGCAGTATTTT. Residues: CATAGDRADTQYF.

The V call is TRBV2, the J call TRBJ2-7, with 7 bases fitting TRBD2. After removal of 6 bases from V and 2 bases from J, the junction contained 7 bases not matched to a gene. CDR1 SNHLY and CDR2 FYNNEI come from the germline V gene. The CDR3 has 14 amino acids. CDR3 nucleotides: TGTGCCAGCAGGTCTAGCGGTATAGCCTACGAGCAGTACTTC. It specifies CASRSSGIAYEQYF.

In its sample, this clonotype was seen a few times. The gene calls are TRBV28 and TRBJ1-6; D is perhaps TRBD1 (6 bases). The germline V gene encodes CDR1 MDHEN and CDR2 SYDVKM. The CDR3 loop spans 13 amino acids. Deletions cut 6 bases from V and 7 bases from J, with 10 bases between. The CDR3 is CASSIRGNSPLHF. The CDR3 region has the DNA TGTGCCAGCAGCATCAGGGGCAATTCACCCCTCCACTTT.

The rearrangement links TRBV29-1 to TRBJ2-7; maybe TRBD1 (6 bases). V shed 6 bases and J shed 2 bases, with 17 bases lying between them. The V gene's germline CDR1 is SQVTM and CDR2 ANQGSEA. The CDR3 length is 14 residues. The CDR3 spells CSVESGTTTYEQYF. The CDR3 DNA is TGCAGCGTCGAATCCGGGACAACCACCTACGAGCAGTACTTC.

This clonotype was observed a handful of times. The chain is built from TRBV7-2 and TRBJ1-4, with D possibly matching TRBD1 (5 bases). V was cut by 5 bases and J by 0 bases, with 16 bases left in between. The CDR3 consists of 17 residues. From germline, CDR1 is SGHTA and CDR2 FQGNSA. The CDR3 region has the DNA TGTGCCAGCAGCCCGAAAAAGGGGACGGCAACTAATGAAAAACTGTTTTTT. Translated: CASSPKKGTATNEKLFF.

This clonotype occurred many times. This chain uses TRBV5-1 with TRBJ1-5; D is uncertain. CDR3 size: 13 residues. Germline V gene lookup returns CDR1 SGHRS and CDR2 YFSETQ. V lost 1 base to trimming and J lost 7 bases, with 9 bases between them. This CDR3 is CASSLTDGQPQHF. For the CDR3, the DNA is TGCGCCAGCAGCTTGACGGACGGACAGCCCCAGCATTTT.

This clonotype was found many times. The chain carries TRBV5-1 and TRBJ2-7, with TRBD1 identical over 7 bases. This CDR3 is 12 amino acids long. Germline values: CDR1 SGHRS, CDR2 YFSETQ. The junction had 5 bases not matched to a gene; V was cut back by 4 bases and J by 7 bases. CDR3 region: CASSEQQGEQYF. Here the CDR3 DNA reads TGCGCCAGCAGCGAACAACAGGGGGAGCAGTACTTC.

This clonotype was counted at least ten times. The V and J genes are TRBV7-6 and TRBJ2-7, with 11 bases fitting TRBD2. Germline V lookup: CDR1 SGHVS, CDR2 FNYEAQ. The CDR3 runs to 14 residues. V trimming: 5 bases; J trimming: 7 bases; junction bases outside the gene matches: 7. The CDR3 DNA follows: TGTGCCAGCAGCCTCCTAGCGGGAGGTGGGGAGCAGTACTTC. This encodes CASSLLAGGGEQYF. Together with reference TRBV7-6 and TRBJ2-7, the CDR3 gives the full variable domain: GAGVSQSPRYKVTKRGQDVALRCDPISGHVSLYWYRQALGQGPEFLTYFNYEAQQDKSGLPNDRFSAERPEGSISTLTIQRTEQRDSAMYRCASSLLAGGGEQYFGPGTRLTVT.

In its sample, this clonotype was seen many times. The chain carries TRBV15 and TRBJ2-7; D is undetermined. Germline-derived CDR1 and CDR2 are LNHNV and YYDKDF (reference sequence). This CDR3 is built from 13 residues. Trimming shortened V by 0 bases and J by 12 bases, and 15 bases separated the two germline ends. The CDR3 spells CATSRDRVDPRYF. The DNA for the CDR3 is TGTGCCACCAGCAGAGACCGGGTTGACCCCAGGTACTTC.

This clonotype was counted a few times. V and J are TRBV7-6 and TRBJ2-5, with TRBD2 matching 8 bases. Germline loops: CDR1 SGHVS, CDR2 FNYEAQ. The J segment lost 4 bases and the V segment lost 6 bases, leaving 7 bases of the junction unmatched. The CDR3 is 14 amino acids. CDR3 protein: CASRTGTRGETQYF. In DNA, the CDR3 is TGTGCCAGCAGGACCGGGACTAGGGGAGAGACCCAGTACTTC.

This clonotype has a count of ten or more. CDR3 in DNA: TGCGCCAGCAGCCAAGGGGGGACAGCAAATCAGCCCCAGCATTTT. Its protein product is CASSQGGTANQPQHF. This chain connects TRBV4-3 to TRBJ1-5, with 7 nucleotides matching TRBD1. The CDR3 consists of 15 residues. Per the germline V gene, CDR1 is LGHNA and CDR2 is YSLEER. V was pared by 1 base and J by 4 bases, with 4 bases of the junction left unmatched.

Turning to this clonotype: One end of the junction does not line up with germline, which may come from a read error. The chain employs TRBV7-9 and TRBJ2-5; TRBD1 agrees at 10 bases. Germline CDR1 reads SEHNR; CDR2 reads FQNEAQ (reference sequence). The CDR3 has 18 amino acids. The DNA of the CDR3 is TGCGCCAGCAGCCAAGGGGTCCCGGGACAGGGGATGGGCGAGACCCAGTACTTC. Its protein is CASSQGVPGQGMGETQYF.

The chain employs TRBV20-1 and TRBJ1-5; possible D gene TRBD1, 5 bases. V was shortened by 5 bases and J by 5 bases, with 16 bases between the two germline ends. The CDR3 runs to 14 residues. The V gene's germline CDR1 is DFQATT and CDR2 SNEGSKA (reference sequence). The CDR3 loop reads CSARRDGGYQPQHF. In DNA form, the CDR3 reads TGCAGTGCTCGCCGGGACGGGGGGTATCAGCCCCAGCATTTT.

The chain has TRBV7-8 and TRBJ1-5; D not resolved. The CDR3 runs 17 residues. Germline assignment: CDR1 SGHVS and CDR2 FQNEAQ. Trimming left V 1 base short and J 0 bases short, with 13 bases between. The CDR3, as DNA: TGTGCCAGCAGCTTAGTTGGCCAGGATATTAGCAATCAGCCCCAGCATTTT. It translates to CASSLVGQDISNQPQHF.

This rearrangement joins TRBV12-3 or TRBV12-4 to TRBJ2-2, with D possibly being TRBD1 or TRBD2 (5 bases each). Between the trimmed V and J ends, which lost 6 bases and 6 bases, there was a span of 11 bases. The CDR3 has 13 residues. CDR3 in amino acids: CASSLPGPGELFF. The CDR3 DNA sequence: TGTGCCAGCAGCCTACCGGGGCCCGGGGAGCTGTTTTTT.